One sample yielded the 8 T cell receptor beta chains listed below, sequenced in a study of blood T cell repertoires in COVID-19. Clones were read by immunoSEQ multiplex PCR, and TCRdb kept only the in-frame ones, dropping some. The table records about 60,000 clones, 75% to 85% of them present only once. Sequencing was carried out using peripheral blood. These receptors were obtained from a human donor in a cohort sampled during active COVID-19.

This sequence joins TRBV6-2 or TRBV6-3 and TRBJ1-3; no definite D call. The CDR3 extends over 17 amino acids. The ends were cut back, 3 bases at V and 0 bases at J, with 15 bases in the middle. Germline V CDR1 and CDR2: MNHEY, SVGEGT. CDR3 loop: CASSYLIGESSGNTIYF. The CDR3, as DNA: TGTGCCAGCAGTTATTTGATTGGGGAGAGCTCTGGAAACACCATATATTTT.

This clone occurred a few times. This chain connects TRBV7-8 to TRBJ2-2; 10 bases are shared with TRBD2. V was clipped by 5 bases and J by 4 bases; unmatched bases: 10. The CDR3 covers 17 residues. Germline V gene lookup returns CDR1 SGHVS and CDR2 FQNEAQ. The CDR3 DNA reads TGTGCCAGCAGCCGCAGCGGGGGGGCAAGTAGCACCGGGGAGCTGTTTTTT. Translation: CASSRSGGASSTGELFF.

This chain uses TRBV19 with TRBJ2-1, with 9 bases matching TRBD2. CDR1 and CDR2 from the germline V gene are LNHDA and SQIVND (reference sequence). V was clipped by 2 bases and J by 6 bases; unmatched bases: 5. This CDR3 spans 15 amino acids. This CDR3 reads CASSIRAGGGNEQFF. The CDR3 region has the DNA TGTGCCAGTAGTATACGAGCGGGGGGAGGCAATGAGCAGTTCTTC.

The J gene is TRBJ2-1, the V gene TRBV19; TRBD2 might be the D (6 bases). CDR1 and CDR2 from the germline V gene are LNHDA and SQIVND (reference sequence). There are 14 residues in the CDR3. V was trimmed by 1 base and J by 4 bases, leaving 8 bases between them. In DNA form, the CDR3 reads TGTGCCAGTAGTATAGTGACTAGATACAATGAGCAGTTCTTC. Translating gives CASSIVTRYNEQFF. Filled out from reference TRBV19 and TRBJ2-1, the complete variable domain reads DGGITQSPKYLFRKEGQNVTLSCEQNLNHDAMYWYRQDPGQGLRLIYYSQIVNDFQKGDIAEGYSVSREKKESFPLTVTSAQKNPTAFYLCASSIVTRYNEQFFGPGTRLTVL.

The chain carries TRBV4-2 and TRBJ2-3, with 9 nucleotides matching TRBD1. The length of the CDR3 is 15 residues. V was clipped by 4 bases and J by 2 bases; unmatched bases: 4. Germline V CDR1 and CDR2: LGHNA, YNFKEQ. CDR3 nucleotide sequence: TGTGCCAGCAGCCCCGGGACAGGGAACACAGATACGCAGTATTTT. Translated, it gives CASSPGTGNTDTQYF.

This chain connects TRBV4-2 to TRBJ1-4, with D perhaps TRBD1 (6 bases). V lost 0 bases, J lost 5 bases, and 13 bases lay in between. CDR3 length equals 16 residues. CDR1 and CDR2 from the germline V gene are LGHNA and YNFKEQ. The CDR3 nucleotides read TGTGCCAGCAGCCAAGATCTACAGGGTTTGAATGAAAAACTGTTTTTT. Translated: CASSQDLQGLNEKLFF.

The chain is built from TRBV3-1 (or the pseudogene TRBV3-2) and TRBJ1-5, with D tentatively TRBD1 (5 bases). Germline V gene data show CDR1 as LGHDT and CDR2 as YNNKEL (reference sequence). Deletions cut 4 bases from V and 7 bases from J, with 14 bases between. The CDR3 is made up of 14 amino acids. CDR3 residues: CASSPDGGGQPQHF. The CDR3 nucleotides read TGTGCCAGCAGCCCCGACGGGGGAGGCCAGCCCCAGCATTTT.

The CDR3 sequence: CASSPDSREQYF. CDR3 sequence (DNA): TGTGCCAGCTCACCAGACTCGCGGGAGCAGTACTTC. The chain links TRBV18 to TRBJ2-7; D remains unclear. This CDR3 has 12 amino acids. Germline V gene sequence: CDR1 KGHSH, CDR2 LQKENI. V lost 2 bases and J lost 7, with 9 bases in between.